The T cell receptor beta chain under discussion was sequenced for a study of beta chain features in type 1 diabetes. Study-wide results and caveats: In all four CD4+ subsets, TCRB CDR3 length was significantly, moderately reduced in type 1 diabetes.

V lost 2 bases, J lost 4 bases, and 17 bases lay in between. Germline CDR1 and CDR2: MDHEN and SYDVKM. This CDR3 spans 16 amino acids. Sequencing targeted expressed TCRB transcripts, as all isolated RNA had been reverse transcribed. Sequencing used immunoSEQ multiplex PCR; TCRdb keeps in-frame clones, though not all of them. The sample includes a few hundred thousand clones, roughly 9.8% of them seen just once. This clone was picked up many times. The antigen is not known. V and J are TRBV28 and TRBJ1-1; the D gene is possibly TRBD1 (5 bases). The specimen sequenced was central memory CD4+ T cells from blood. The receptor's source is a man aged 30 to 39 with type 1 diabetes. The CDR3: CASSLLSGAGGTEAFF. The CDR3 DNA follows: TGTGCCAGCAGTTTACTTTCCGGGGCTGGGGGCACTGAAGCTTTCTTT. Drawing the rest from reference TRBV28 and TRBJ1-1, the complete variable domain is DVKVTQSSRYLVKRTGEKVFLECVQDMDHENMFWYRQDPGLGLRLIYFSYDVKMKEKGDIPEGYSVSREKKERFSLILESASTNQTSMYLCASSLLSGAGGTEAFFGQGTRLTVV.